These 22 T cell receptor beta chains came from one sample sequenced in a study of blood T cell repertoires in COVID-19 (dated by TCRdb to 2018 to 2020). The library relied on the immunoSEQ multiplex PCR assay. This is the immuneACCESS table as TCRdb keeps it, with only in-frame sequences that have V and J called. A part of the clones is gone; compared with another copy, unresolved V genes explain less than half, and the rest is unexplained. Recorded for this sample are under 200,000 clones; over 70% of them occurred a single time. The ten largest clones add up to 5.6% of the sample. The sequencing input was PBMCs or T cells enriched from blood (not recorded which). The receptors shown here come from a woman aged 40-49 years with acute COVID-19.

A remark on this clone: Other DNA sequences from this sample encode an identical CDR3 as well. This chain joins TRBV12-3 or TRBV12-4 and TRBJ1-1; 7 nucleotides align to TRBD1. With V trimmed by 5 bases and J by 8 bases, 5 bases remained unmatched. The CDR3 consists of 12 residues. CDR3 protein: CASSPTGAEAFF. As DNA, the CDR3 is TGTGCCAGCAGTCCCACAGGGGCGGAAGCTTTCTTT.

This chain connects TRBV6-5 to TRBJ2-2; the match to TRBD2 covers 8 bases. The germline V gene has CDR1 MNHEY and CDR2 SVGAGI. The CDR3 covers 14 residues. V shed 6 bases and J 5 bases; nucleotides not matched to a gene: 5. This CDR3 reads CASSRAGETGELFF. CDR3 coding DNA: TGTGCCAGCAGCCGAGCGGGAGAAACCGGGGAGCTGTTTTTT.

This clone was picked up a small number of times. The V gene is TRBV4-2, the J gene TRBJ2-3; 7 bases align to TRBD2. Looked up from germline, CDR1 is LGHNA and CDR2 is YNFKEQ. Trimming removed 0 bases from V and 7 bases from J; junction bases left unmatched: 10. CDR3 length: 16 residues. CDR3 bases: TGTGCCAGCAGCCAAGAGAGAAGCGGGATACGGAATACGCAGTATTTT. Residues: CASSQERSGIRNTQYF.

The rearrangement uses TRBV19 and TRBJ2-2; 7 nucleotides agree with TRBD1. Trimming at V came to 6 bases and at J to 5 bases, leaving 6 bases not matched to a gene. The CDR3 sequence is 14 residues long. From germline, CDR1 is LNHDA and CDR2 SQIVND (reference sequence). CDR3 nucleotide sequence: TGTGCCAGTAGAGAGGGGGCGGGTACCGGGGAGCTGTTTTTT. Translation: CASREGAGTGELFF.

V gene TRBV25-1 combines with J gene TRBJ2-3; no clear D gene. Trimming removed 6 bases at V and 0 bases at J, with 7 bases between. This CDR3 region has 13 residues. Looked up from germline, CDR1 is MGHDK and CDR2 is SYGVNS. CDR3 coding DNA: TGTGCCAGCAGCCTACGAAGCACAGATACGCAGTATTTT. Its protein is CASSLRSTDTQYF.

Only a few counts were recorded for this clone. The chain joins TRBV9 to TRBJ2-7, with a weak D call TRBD2 (5 bases). Per the germline V gene, CDR1 is SGDLS and CDR2 is YYNGEE. CDR3 length: 14 amino acids. Trimming removed 0 bases at V and 1 base at J, with 8 bases between. The CDR3 nucleotides are TGTGCCAGCAGCGTAGCTAGCCAATCCTACGAGCAGTACTTC. It translates to CASSVASQSYEQYF.

The chain employs TRBV5-1 and TRBJ1-3, with TRBD1 matching over 10 bases. There are 16 residues in the CDR3. Germline lookup yields CDR1 SGHRS and CDR2 YFSETQ. The V and J ends lost 4 bases and 0 bases, in that order; junction bases with no gene match: 4. Here the CDR3 reads CASSRQGAYSGNTIYF. CDR3 sequence (DNA): TGCGCCAGCAGCCGACAGGGGGCCTACTCTGGAAACACCATATATTTT.

This chain links TRBV18 with TRBJ2-7; 10 bases agree with TRBD2. Germline values: CDR1 KGHSH, CDR2 LQKENI. This CDR3 has 15 amino acids. The V segment lost 2 bases and the J segment 3 bases; nucleotides outside the gene matches: 4. CDR3 sequence: CASSPASGGHYEQYV. In DNA, the CDR3 is TGTGCCAGCTCACCAGCTAGCGGGGGTCACTACGAGCAGTACGTC.

The chain employs TRBV6-2 or TRBV6-3 and TRBJ2-5; D gene unclear. V lost 2 bases and J 4 bases, leaving 5 bases between the germline ends. CDR1 MNHEY and CDR2 SVGEGT come from the germline V gene. CDR3 size: 12 residues. The CDR3 region is CASSYNRETQYF. CDR3 nucleotides: TGTGCCAGCAGTTACAATAGAGAGACCCAGTACTTC.

The rearrangement uses TRBV13 and TRBJ1-2, with TRBD1 as a possible D gene (5 bases). From germline, CDR1 is PRHDT and CDR2 FYEKMQ (reference sequence). Trimming pared 0 bases from V and 8 bases from J, leaving 7 bases between. The CDR3 has 12 residues. The CDR3 DNA reads TGTGCCAGCAGCTTAGGCAGGGTGGGCTACACCTTC. Its translation is CASSLGRVGYTF.

This clone was observed once. The rearrangement joins TRBV5-1 to TRBJ2-3; 7 positions match TRBD2. After removal of 1 base from V and 6 bases from J, the junction contained 11 bases not matched to a gene. CDR1 and CDR2 (germline): SGHRS, YFSETQ. This CDR3 spans 16 amino acids. Here the CDR3 reads CASSLPLASPGDTQYF. CDR3 bases: TGCGCCAGCAGCTTGCCACTAGCGTCCCCTGGGGATACGCAGTATTTT.

This clone appeared a few times. The chain recombines TRBV10-3 with TRBJ2-3, with D possibly matching TRBD1 (5 bases). The CDR3 length is 14 residues. Germline-derived CDR1 and CDR2 are ENHRY and SYGVKD. The V end was cut by 0 bases, the J end by 1 base, with 5 bases between. Here the CDR3 DNA reads TGTGCCATCAGTGAGTCGACAGGCACAGATACGCAGTATTTT. Its translation: CAISESTGTDTQYF.

This clone was observed a single time. The rearrangement uses TRBV19 and TRBJ1-5; 7 bases align to TRBD1. Per germline, CDR1 LNHDA and CDR2 SQIVND (reference sequence). The V gene end was trimmed by 5 bases and the J gene end by 0 bases; junction bases not matched to a gene: 7. This CDR3 spans 16 amino acids. CDR3 in amino acids: CASSRQGEDSNQPQHF. The CDR3 DNA reads as TGTGCCAGTAGTCGTCAGGGGGAGGATAGCAATCAGCCCCAGCATTTT.

This chain joins TRBV6-6 and TRBJ2-1; TRBD1 matches at 9 bases. The length of the CDR3 is 15 residues. Germline assignment: CDR1 MNHNY and CDR2 SVGAGI (reference sequence). The V gene end was trimmed by 4 bases and the J gene end by 3 bases; junction bases not matched to a gene: 4. The DNA of the CDR3 is TGTGCCAGCAGTTCGGTGGGACAGGGCTACAATGAGCAGTTCTTC. Encoded protein: CASSSVGQGYNEQFF.

This chain joins TRBV7-9 and TRBJ2-7; maybe TRBD1 (5 bases). The length of the CDR3 is 13 residues. CDR1 and CDR2 from the germline V gene are SEHNR and FQNEAQ (reference sequence). With 1 base removed from V and 3 bases from J, the gap between germline ends came to 7 bases. In DNA form, the CDR3 reads TGTGCCAGCAGCTTAGGACAGAACTACGAGCAGTACTTC. Protein product: CASSLGQNYEQYF.

The V and J genes are TRBV5-1 and TRBJ1-1, with a weak D call TRBD1 (5 bases). The CDR3 is 15 amino acids. Deletions cut 3 bases from V and 0 bases from J, with 12 bases between. Germline V gene data show CDR1 as SGHRS and CDR2 as YFSETQ. In DNA, the CDR3 is TGCGCCAGCAGCTCCTCAGGGAATATGAACACTGAAGCTTTCTTT. Translated: CASSSSGNMNTEAFF.

The chain couples TRBV14 to TRBJ1-4, with 7 bases matching TRBD1. J lost 8 bases, V lost 5 bases, and 14 bases had no gene match. CDR1 is SGHDN, CDR2 FVKESK, per germline. CDR3 length equals 16 residues. The CDR3 DNA follows: TGTGCCAGCAGCTATTTAACCGGGACAGCGACGGAAAAACTGTTTTTT. Protein: CASSYLTGTATEKLFF.

The gene calls are TRBV7-6 and TRBJ2-3; 7 nucleotides align to TRBD1. The CDR3 is 15 amino acids. The V segment lost 1 base and the J segment 5 bases; nucleotides outside the gene matches: 6. Germline V CDR1 and CDR2: SGHVS, FNYEAQ. CDR3 loop: CASSLEGGWGDTQYF. For the CDR3, the DNA is TGTGCCAGCAGCTTAGAAGGGGGCTGGGGAGATACGCAGTATTTT.

The chain has TRBV4-1 and TRBJ2-3, with TRBD2 matching 8 bases. The CDR3 extends over 17 amino acids. Per germline, CDR1 MGHRA and CDR2 YSYEKL. Trimming cost V 0 bases and J 2 bases; bases outside gene matches: 7. The CDR3 DNA reads TGCGCCAGCAGCCAAGATCGTAGCGGGATAGACACAGATACGCAGTATTTT. This translates into CASSQDRSGIDTDTQYF.

The CDR3 DNA sequence: TGTGCCAGCGCGATAGGAGGTGGCGGCGAGCAGTACTTC. Protein: CASAIGGGGEQYF. The rearrangement links TRBV6-5 to TRBJ2-7, with TRBD2 as a possible D gene (5 bases). The CDR3 is 13 residues long. V was trimmed by 8 bases and J by 6 bases, leaving 17 bases between them. Germline loops: CDR1 MNHEY, CDR2 SVGAGI.

The chain is built from TRBV19 and TRBJ1-5; 9 bases match TRBD1. The V and J ends lost 4 bases and 7 bases, in that order; junction bases with no gene match: 14. The germline CDR1 and CDR2 sequences are LNHDA and SQIVND (reference sequence). The CDR3 contains 17 residues. CDR3: CASSTRPGTGIEQPQHF. The CDR3, as DNA: TGTGCCAGTAGTACCCGTCCCGGGACAGGGATCGAGCAGCCCCAGCATTTT.

The genes are TRBV5-6 and TRBJ2-7, with D possibly TRBD2 on 6 matching bases. In germline, CDR1 is SGHDT, CDR2 YYEEEE. Trimming removed 4 bases from V and 0 bases from J, with 11 bases in between. This CDR3 region has 14 residues. CDR3 sequence: CASSKAGSSYEQYF. The CDR3 nucleotides read TGTGCCAGCAGCAAAGCGGGCTCCTCCTACGAGCAGTACTTC.